Detailed here is one TCR beta chain. This sample is drawn from a study of T cell changes during pregnancy in multiple sclerosis. Germline V gene lookup returns CDR1 MNHEY and CDR2 SVGAGI. V lost 3 bases and J lost 0; bases outside the gene matches: 6. The CDR3 is made up of 16 amino acids. Some clones are missing from TCRdb's copy, which holds only in-frame ones; the method was immunoSEQ multiplex PCR. The repertoire consists of fewer than 90,000 clones, with approximately 92% occurring once and the leading ten covering about 1.4%. The input for sequencing was peripheral blood, taken in the third trimester of pregnancy. The sequence derives from a female donor in good health, enrolled as a control in a pregnancy study. The V gene is TRBV6-5, the J gene TRBJ2-3, with 7 bases identical to TRBD2. The CDR3 region is CASSYWGSGSTDTQYF. The CDR3 region has the DNA TGTGCCAGCAGTTATTGGGGTAGCGGGAGCACAGATACGCAGTATTTT.